This T cell receptor beta chain appears in the sequencing data of a study of T-cell memory formation after mild COVID-19. Study overall: Clustering of TCRs was largely donor specific. Study-level points and caveats: Certain responding clones were present in pre-infection memory, suggesting participation of cross-reactive memory.

Trimming took off 7 bases at V and 4 bases at J, with 13 bases between the two ends. CDR1 and CDR2 (germline): SQVTM, ANQGSEA. This CDR3 spans 12 amino acids. As for this clonotype: Its antigen is currently unknown.

After 5'RACE with constant-segment primers, TCR alpha and TCR beta cDNA libraries carrying sample barcodes and UMIs were obtained. TCRdb ran MiXCR on the 5' RACE reads and lists one entry per CDR3 protein. This sample has fewer than 450,000 distinct CDR3 sequences; 20% to 30% occur once, and the top ten carry roughly 8.9%. This sequence was found in an adult woman who had mild COVID-19 (a few samples of this study predate the infection). Cell type and time point are not known. Source material: PBMCs or a T cell subset sorted from them (not recorded which). The chain has TRBV29-1 and TRBJ1-1, with D maybe TRBD1 (6 bases). CDR3 loop: CSALQGFTEAFF. The CDR3 DNA reads as TGCAGCGCGCTACAGGGTTTCACTGAAGCTTTCTTT.